One sample yielded the 28 T cell receptor beta chains listed below, sequenced in a study of OX40 agonist ivuxolimab in advanced cancers. The method was immunoSEQ multiplex PCR; TCRdb's version includes in-frame clones alone and lacks a portion of them. This sample has fewer than 25,000 clones, with approximately 80% found just once. The sequencing used CD4+ or CD8+ T cells sorted from blood, collected in a trial of the OX40 agonist ivuxolimab. The receptors come from an adult with an advanced solid tumor such as melanoma, head and neck, liver or kidney cancer.

This rearrangement joins TRBV5-1 to TRBJ1-2; D perhaps matches TRBD1 (5 bases). Trimming stripped 0 bases from V and 6 bases from J, with 21 bases between. Germline-derived CDR1 and CDR2 are SGHRS and YFSETQ. The CDR3 spans 17 residues. CDR3 coding DNA: TGCGCCAGCAGCTTGGAAATCGGGGCTACAAGGACGGATGGCTACACCTTC. Encoded protein: CASSLEIGATRTDGYTF.

The rearrangement joins TRBV5-1 to TRBJ2-3; D is possibly TRBD2 (5 bases). V dropped 6 bases and J dropped 3 bases, with 20 bases sitting between them. Germline CDR1 and CDR2: SGHRS and YFSETQ. The CDR3 has 16 residues. Here the CDR3 reads CASTLIGVVATDTQYF. CDR3 sequence (DNA): TGCGCCAGCACCCTAATCGGGGTGGTTGCTACAGATACGCAGTATTTT. Drawing the rest from reference TRBV5-1 and TRBJ2-3, the complete variable domain is KAGVTQTPRYLIKTRGQQVTLSCSPISGHRSVSWYQQTPGQGLQFLFEYFSETQRNKGNFPGRFSGRQFSNSRSEMNVSTLELGDSALYLCASTLIGVVATDTQYFGPGTRLTVL.

This chain uses TRBV11-2 with TRBJ2-3; no firm D call. The CDR3 is 12 residues long. Germline V gene sequence: CDR1 SGHAT, CDR2 FQNNGV. V was pared by 1 base and J by 5 bases, with 4 bases between. CDR3 sequence (DNA): TGTGCCAGCAGCTTAGTAGGAGATACGCAGTATTTT. As protein: CASSLVGDTQYF.

The chain employs TRBV7-6 and TRBJ2-3; possible D gene TRBD2, 6 bases. The CDR3 sequence is 15 residues long. Germline V gene data show CDR1 as SGHVS and CDR2 as FNYEAQ. V was clipped by 1 base and J by 6 bases, with 14 bases between them. The CDR3 nucleotides are TGTGCCAGCAGCTTAGTTGGCGGGGTCCTTGATACGCAGTATTTT. Its translation is CASSLVGGVLDTQYF.

This chain joins TRBV5-1 and TRBJ2-5; possible D gene TRBD1, 6 bases. CDR3 length equals 15 residues. V was shortened by 3 bases and J by 3 bases, with 15 bases between the two germline ends. Per germline, CDR1 SGHRS and CDR2 YFSETQ. The DNA for the CDR3 is TGCGCCAGCAGCTATGTCTGGGGGCGGGAAGAGACCCAGTACTTC. Its protein is CASSYVWGREETQYF.

The chain joins TRBV10-2 to TRBJ2-7; 16 bases fit TRBD2. V was clipped by 2 bases and J by 5 bases; unmatched bases: 12. The germline V gene encodes CDR1 WSHSY and CDR2 SAAADI. CDR3 size: 19 residues. The CDR3 DNA reads as TGCGCCAGCAGTGAGAAACCTGGGACTAGCGGGAGGGCCGTTCACGAGCAGTACTTC. Amino acids: CASSEKPGTSGRAVHEQYF.

The chain couples TRBV5-6 to TRBJ2-1; a possible D gene is TRBD1 (6 bases). This CDR3 region has 15 residues. Germline V lookup: CDR1 SGHDT, CDR2 YYEEEE. With 4 bases removed from V and 2 bases from J, the gap between germline ends came to 13 bases. CDR3 in DNA: TGTGCCAGCAGCCAAGGGGGTAGAACCTACAATGAGCAGTTCTTC. This translates into CASSQGGRTYNEQFF.

The rearrangement links TRBV7-3 to TRBJ2-1, with TRBD2 as a possible D gene (5 bases). The CDR3 runs 16 residues. The germline V gene encodes CDR1 SGHTA and CDR2 FQGTGA. Trimming took off 5 bases at V and 1 base at J, with 15 bases between the two ends. CDR3 DNA sequence: TGTGCCAGCAGCGACCCCGCGGGTGGGTCCTACAATGAGCAGTTCTTC. Encoded protein: CASSDPAGGSYNEQFF. Filled out from reference TRBV7-3 and TRBJ2-1, the complete variable domain reads GAGVSQTPSNKVTEKGKYVELRCDPISGHTALYWYRQSLGQGPEFLIYFQGTGAADDSGLPNDRFFAVRPEGSVSTLKIQRTERGDSAVYLCASSDPAGGSYNEQFFGPGTRLTVL.

This rearrangement joins TRBV4-3 to TRBJ1-1; unclear D gene. With 0 bases removed from V and 4 bases from J, the gap between germline ends came to 12 bases. The length of the CDR3 is 15 residues. Germline loops: CDR1 LGHNA, CDR2 YSLEER. The CDR3 loop reads CASSQDWVSGTEAFF. CDR3 sequence (DNA): TGCGCCAGCAGCCAAGATTGGGTGAGCGGCACTGAAGCTTTCTTT.

The CDR3 bases are TGTGCCAGCAGCTATACAGGAGACAATGAAAAACTGTTTTTT. Translation: CASSYTGDNEKLFF. The chain combines TRBV6-5 with TRBJ1-4; D possibly corresponds to TRBD1 (5 bases). The CDR3 length is 14 residues. The V gene's germline CDR1 is MNHEY and CDR2 SVGAGI. Deletions cut 6 bases from V and 5 bases from J, with 13 bases between.

The DNA of the CDR3 is TGTGCCAGCAGTTTTCAGGGTCCCGACGAGCAGTACTTC. Translation: CASSFQGPDEQYF. The chain couples TRBV27 to TRBJ2-7, with D tentatively TRBD1 (5 bases). V was clipped by 3 bases and J by 5 bases, with 11 bases between them. This CDR3 has 13 residues. Germline V lookup: CDR1 MNHEY, CDR2 SMNVEV (reference sequence).

V and J are TRBV15 and TRBJ1-5; the D is unclear. The germline V gene encodes CDR1 LNHNV and CDR2 YYDKDF (reference sequence). The V end lost 3 bases, the J end lost 0 bases, and 24 bases lay between the germline ends. This CDR3 has 20 amino acids. The CDR3 DNA sequence: TGTGCCACCAGCAGTCGTCAAACAGTCCAAATCCTATATAGCAATCAGCCCCAGCATTTT. Its translation is CATSSRQTVQILYSNQPQHF.

The genes are TRBV5-1 and TRBJ2-3, with D perhaps being TRBD1 or TRBD2 (6 bases each). The CDR3 length is 14 residues. Germline CDR1 is SGHRS and CDR2 is YFSETQ. The ends were cut back, 7 bases at V and 1 base at J, with 13 bases in the middle. In DNA form, the CDR3 reads TGCGCCAGCTTTCCCGGGGGCGGCACAGATACGCAGTATTTT. Its translation: CASFPGGGTDTQYF. Based on the CDR3 plus reference TRBV5-1 and TRBJ2-3, the full variable domain is KAGVTQTPRYLIKTRGQQVTLSCSPISGHRSVSWYQQTPGQGLQFLFEYFSETQRNKGNFPGRFSGRQFSNSRSEMNVSTLELGDSALYLCASFPGGGTDTQYFGPGTRLTVL.

This clone occurred a few times. This chain uses TRBV5-4 with TRBJ1-1; D might be TRBD1 (6 bases). The CDR3 has 13 amino acids. CDR1 SGHNT and CDR2 YYREEE come from the germline V gene (reference sequence). The CDR3 sequence: CAEMDRMNTEAFF. The CDR3 DNA reads TGTGCTGAGATGGACAGAATGAACACTGAAGCTTTCTTT.

The J gene is TRBJ2-1, the V gene TRBV14; D is perhaps TRBD1 or TRBD2 (5 bases each). Trimming cost V 0 bases and J 10 bases, with 16 bases left between them. The CDR3 covers 15 residues. In germline, CDR1 is SGHDN, CDR2 FVKESK. The CDR3 DNA is TGTGCCAGCAGCCAAGAAGGTCGGGGCGATGTCGAGCAGTTCTTC. It is translated as CASSQEGRGDVEQFF.

This chain joins TRBV11-2 and TRBJ2-7; D is uncertain. V lost 3 bases and J 2 bases, leaving 2 bases between the germline ends. Germline-derived CDR1 and CDR2 are SGHAT and FQNNGV. CDR3 length equals 11 residues. CDR3 residues: CASSFTYEQYF. The CDR3 DNA is TGTGCCAGCAGCTTTACCTACGAGCAGTACTTC.

The chain is built from TRBV7-6 and TRBJ1-4; D possibly corresponds to TRBD1 (5 bases). The CDR3 is 16 amino acids. Trimming cost V 5 bases and J 10 bases, with 23 bases left between them. Germline V CDR1 and CDR2: SGHVS, FNYEAQ. DNA for the CDR3: TGTGCCAGCAGCCCGTCCGGGGCGACAGTTATAGGAAAACTGTTTTTT. It is translated as CASSPSGATVIGKLFF.

This clone was counted once. This chain joins TRBV11-2 and TRBJ2-7, with D possibly being TRBD1 or TRBD2 (6 bases each). CDR3 length equals 14 residues. The ends were cut back, 0 bases at V and 2 bases at J, with 8 bases in the middle. Germline V gives CDR1 SGHAT, CDR2 FQNNGV. CDR3 in amino acids: CASSLEGGTYEQYF. The CDR3 bases are TGTGCCAGCAGCTTAGAGGGGGGCACCTACGAGCAGTACTTC. Using reference TRBV11-2 and TRBJ2-7 for the parts outside the CDR3, the full variable domain is EAGVAQSPRYKIIEKRQSVAFWCNPISGHATLYWYQQILGQGPKLLIQFQNNGVVDDSQLPKDRFSAERLKGVDSTLKIQPAKLEDSAVYLCASSLEGGTYEQYFGPGTRLTVT.

This clone was observed once. The V and J genes are TRBV7-9 and TRBJ2-7, with 8 nucleotides matching TRBD1. Germline V gene sequence: CDR1 SEHNR, CDR2 FQNEAQ (reference sequence). This CDR3 spans 15 amino acids. Germline trimming cut 5 bases from V and 3 bases from J; bases unmatched to any gene: 9. The CDR3 region has the DNA TGTGCCAGCAGCCCGAGGACAGGGAAAATCTACGAGCAGTACTTC. Residues: CASSPRTGKIYEQYF.

This clone was seen more than once but under ten times. V gene TRBV10-3 combines with J gene TRBJ1-2; TRBD1 is a possible D gene (5 bases). The CDR3 is 14 amino acids. In germline, CDR1 is ENHRY, CDR2 SYGVKD. Trimming pared 4 bases from V and 2 bases from J, leaving 11 bases between. The CDR3: CAISGGELNYGYTF. CDR3 coding DNA: TGTGCCATCAGTGGGGGGGAATTGAACTATGGCTACACCTTC.

This clone occurred a few times. The gene calls are TRBV10-3 and TRBJ1-5; tentative D call: TRBD1 (5 bases). Trimming removed 0 bases from V and 7 bases from J, with 13 bases in between. The CDR3 spans 15 residues. Germline CDR1 is ENHRY and CDR2 is SYGVKD. CDR3 in amino acids: CAISESATGRQPQHF. CDR3 bases: TGTGCCATCAGTGAGTCGGCTACAGGACGGCAGCCCCAGCATTTT.

V and J are TRBV7-6 and TRBJ2-7, with 9 bases identical to TRBD1. Germline V gene data show CDR1 as SGHVS and CDR2 as FNYEAQ. The V segment lost 5 bases and the J segment 5 bases; nucleotides outside the gene matches: 7. This CDR3 has 14 amino acids. The CDR3 spells CASSLTGGGDEQYF. The CDR3 DNA reads TGTGCCAGCAGCCTCACAGGGGGCGGCGACGAGCAGTACTTC.

The rearrangement joins TRBV28 to TRBJ1-4; the D is unclear. Germline assignment: CDR1 MDHEN and CDR2 SYDVKM. The germline V and J ends were trimmed by 7 bases and 8 bases, with 17 bases remaining between them. The CDR3 has 14 amino acids. The CDR3 loop reads CASTSANLGEKLFF. The DNA for the CDR3 is TGTGCCAGCACTTCAGCCAACCTGGGGGAAAAACTGTTTTTT.

The chain recombines TRBV30 with TRBJ2-1, with a possible D match to TRBD2 (5 bases). Germline V gene lookup returns CDR1 GTSNPN and CDR2 SVGIG (reference sequence). The germline V and J ends were trimmed by 3 bases and 0 bases, with 12 bases remaining between them. This CDR3 contains 15 residues. CDR3: CAWRIGVSSYNEQFF. CDR3 nucleotide sequence: TGTGCCTGGAGGATCGGGGTAAGCTCCTACAATGAGCAGTTCTTC. The full variable domain, with the rest looked up from reference TRBV30 and TRBJ2-1, is SQTIHQWPATLVQPVGSPLSLECTVEGTSNPNLYWYRQAAGRGLQLLFYSVGIGQISSEVPQNLSASRPQDRQFILSSKKLLLSDSGFYLCAWRIGVSSYNEQFFGPGTRLTVL.

The chain recombines TRBV4-3 with TRBJ2-1; TRBD1 matches at 7 bases. J was trimmed by 3 bases and V by 0 bases; bases with no gene match: 5. The germline gives CDR1 LGHNA, CDR2 YSLEER. This CDR3 region has 16 residues. The CDR3 region has the DNA TGCGCCAGCAGCCAAGATGACAGGGAATTCTACAATGAGCAGTTCTTC. Translated: CASSQDDREFYNEQFF.

The chain recombines TRBV6-1 with TRBJ1-6; tentative D call: TRBD1 (5 bases). Trimming left V 2 bases short and J 4 bases short, with 12 bases between. CDR1 MNHNS and CDR2 SASEGT come from the germline V gene. The CDR3 consists of 16 residues. In DNA, the CDR3 is TGTGCCAGCAGTGAACGACCAGGGCCATATAATTCACCCCTCCACTTT. Translating it yields CASSERPGPYNSPLHF.

V gene TRBV10-3 combines with J gene TRBJ1-3, with TRBD1 matching 10 bases. V shed 6 bases and J 2 bases; nucleotides not matched to a gene: 10. The CDR3 spans 17 residues. The germline gives CDR1 ENHRY, CDR2 SYGVKD. The CDR3 DNA sequence: TGTGCCATCAGCGGAACCGGGACAGGGGCGCCTGGAAACACCATATATTTT. It translates to CAISGTGTGAPGNTIYF.

The chain uses TRBV6-5 and TRBJ2-5; unclear D gene. The CDR3 is 15 amino acids. Germline CDR1 is MNHEY and CDR2 is SVGAGI. V lost 5 bases and J 2 bases, leaving 15 bases between the germline ends. In nucleotides, the CDR3 is TGTGCCAGCAGTCCCCTCCAGGACCCTCAAGAGACCCAGTACTTC. Amino acids: CASSPLQDPQETQYF.